This T cell receptor (beta chain) appears in the sequencing data of a study of T cells in Graves' hyperthyroidism and ophthalmopathy. Trimming shortened V by 8 bases and J by 3 bases, and 16 bases separated the two germline ends. The CDR3 consists of 14 residues. CDR1 is MGHRA, CDR2 YSYEKL, per germline. Template material for amplifying TCR beta CDR3 regions consisted of RNA transcripts. TCR CDR3 regions were first amplified by RT-PCR with HTBI primers. TCRdb re-called the multiplex PCR reads with MiXCR, one entry per CDR3 protein. The sample holds 250,000 to 300,000 distinct CDR3 sequences, about an eighth seen once.

This chain uses TRBV4-1 with TRBJ1-1; TRBD1 might be the D (5 bases). What was sequenced was blood. This clonotype was obtained from a woman aged 40 to 55 with Graves' hyperthyroidism. CDR3 residues: CASRPGREDTEAFF. The CDR3 DNA sequence: TGCGCCAGCCGACCAGGGCGGGAGGACACTGAAGCTTTCTTT.